This TCR beta chain is drawn from a study of T-cell reconstitution after alpha-beta-depleted transplantation in children. This clonotype was found a few times. The TCRbeta library incorporated unique molecular identifiers. Each CDR3 protein gets one entry after TCRdb re-called the PCR reads with MiXCR. The repertoire has around 71,000 distinct CDR3 sequences, roughly 6.6% of them found once; the top ten carry less than 3%. The origin of this receptor is a human donor who donated a stem cell graft to a child with acute lymphoblastic leukemia. The material sequenced was PBMCs from the stem cell graft donor, taken from the stem cell graft.

The CDR3 DNA reads TGTGCCAGCAGCGCTGCAGACGGAAACAGGGGGGGGTATGGCTACACCTTC. Translating gives CASSAADGNRGGYGYTF. This chain connects TRBV9 to TRBJ1-2; 8 nucleotides align to TRBD1. With 3 bases clipped from V and 5 bases from J, the junction kept 15 bases outside the gene matches. This CDR3 has 17 residues. Germline V gives CDR1 SGDLS, CDR2 YYNGEE.